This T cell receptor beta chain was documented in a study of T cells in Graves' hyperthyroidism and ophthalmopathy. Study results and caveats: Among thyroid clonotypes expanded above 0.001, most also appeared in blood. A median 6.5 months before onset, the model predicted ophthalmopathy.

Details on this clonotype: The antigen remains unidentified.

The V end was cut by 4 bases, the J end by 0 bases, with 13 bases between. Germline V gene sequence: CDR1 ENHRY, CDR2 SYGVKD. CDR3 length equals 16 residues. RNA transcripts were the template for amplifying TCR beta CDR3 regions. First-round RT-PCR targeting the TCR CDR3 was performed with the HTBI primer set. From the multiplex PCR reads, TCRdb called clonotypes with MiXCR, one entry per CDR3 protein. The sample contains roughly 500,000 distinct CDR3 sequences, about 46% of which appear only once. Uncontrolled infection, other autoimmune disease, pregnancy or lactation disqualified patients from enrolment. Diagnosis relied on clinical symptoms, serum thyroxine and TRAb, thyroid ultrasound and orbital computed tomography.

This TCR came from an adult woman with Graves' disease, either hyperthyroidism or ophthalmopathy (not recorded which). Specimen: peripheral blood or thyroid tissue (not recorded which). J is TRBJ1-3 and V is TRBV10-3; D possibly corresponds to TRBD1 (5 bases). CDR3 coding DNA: TGTGCCATCAGTGCCCCTGGGACTAGCTCTGGAAACACCATATATTTT. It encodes CAISAPGTSSGNTIYF.